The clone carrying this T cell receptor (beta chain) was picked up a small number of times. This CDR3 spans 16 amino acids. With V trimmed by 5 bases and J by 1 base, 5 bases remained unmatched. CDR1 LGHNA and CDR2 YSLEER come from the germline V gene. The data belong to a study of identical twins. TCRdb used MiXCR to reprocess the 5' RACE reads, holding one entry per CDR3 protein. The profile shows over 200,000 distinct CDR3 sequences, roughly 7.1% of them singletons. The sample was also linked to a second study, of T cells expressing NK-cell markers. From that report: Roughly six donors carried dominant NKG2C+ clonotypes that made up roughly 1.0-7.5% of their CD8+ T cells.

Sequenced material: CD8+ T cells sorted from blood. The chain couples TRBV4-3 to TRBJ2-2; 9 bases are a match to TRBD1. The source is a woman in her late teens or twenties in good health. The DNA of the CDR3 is TGCGCCAGCAGCTTACCGACAGGGGGGAACACCGGGGAGCTGTTTTTT. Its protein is CASSLPTGGNTGELFF.